A single sample gave rise to the 18 T cell receptor beta chains below, sequenced in a study of Tregs in tolerant kidney transplant recipients. Some clones are missing from TCRdb's copy, which holds only in-frame ones; the method was immunoSEQ multiplex PCR. Among some 64,000 clones, nearly 98% were seen once, and the ten largest hold 0.34%. The specimen comprised Tregs from blood, sampled before the transplant. These receptors were taken from a human donor who received a combined kidney and bone marrow transplant.

A single count supports this clone. This chain links TRBV6-1 with TRBJ1-2, with a weak D call TRBD1 (6 bases). V gave up 2 bases and J gave up 7 bases, with 23 bases separating them. Per the germline V gene, CDR1 is MNHNS and CDR2 is SASEGT. This CDR3 region has 17 residues. CDR3 sequence reads: CASSESANRRIGGGYTF. CDR3 bases: TGTGCCAGCAGTGAATCTGCGAATAGAAGAATAGGGGGTGGCTACACCTTC.

The chain couples TRBV19 to TRBJ2-2; the D gene is possibly TRBD2 (6 bases). The CDR3 is made up of 17 amino acids. In germline, CDR1 is LNHDA, CDR2 SQIVND (reference sequence). Trimming removed 0 bases at V and 0 bases at J, with 11 bases between. The CDR3 region is CASSIDSGGANTGELFF. The CDR3 coding sequence is TGTGCCAGTAGTATAGACTCAGGCGGGGCGAACACCGGGGAGCTGTTTTTT. The full variable domain, with the rest looked up from reference TRBV19 and TRBJ2-2, is DGGITQSPKYLFRKEGQNVTLSCEQNLNHDAMYWYRQDPGQGLRLIYYSQIVNDFQKGDIAEGYSVSREKKESFPLTVTSAQKNPTAFYLCASSIDSGGANTGELFFGEGSRLTVL.

This clone has just one count. The genes are TRBV4-1 and TRBJ1-5; 8 positions agree with TRBD1. From germline, CDR1 is MGHRA and CDR2 YSYEKL. The CDR3 contains 17 residues. V lost 0 bases to trimming and J lost 4 bases; unmatched junction nucleotides: 8. This CDR3 is CASSQDRRTGGNQPQHF. CDR3 nucleotides: TGCGCCAGCAGCCAAGATCGGCGAACAGGGGGAAATCAGCCCCAGCATTTT.

This chain links TRBV9 with TRBJ2-1, with D perhaps TRBD2 (7 bases). CDR1 and CDR2 from the germline V gene are SGDLS and YYNGEE. V lost 4 bases to trimming and J lost 5 bases, with 22 bases between them. This CDR3 has 17 amino acids. The CDR3 protein is CASSPSRGARGHNEQFF. In nucleotides, the CDR3 is TGTGCCAGCAGCCCCAGCCGGGGGGCTAGAGGGCACAATGAGCAGTTCTTC.

This clone was seen once. Because the CDR3 is missing its conserved closing phenylalanine or tryptophan, this is likely a read error. No DNA is shown, since the ends of the CDR3 on it are uncertain; the CDR3 is the one TCRdb lists. The rearrangement joins TRBV18 to TRBJ1-1; TRBD1, the table's D call, was not compared with the DNA. The CDR3 has 11 residues if both end residues are counted. Germline lookup yields CDR1 KGHSH and CDR2 LQKENI. The CDR3 sequence is CASSHGTAVGM.

This clone showed up just once. The gene calls are TRBV30 and TRBJ1-2, with a tentative D call TRBD1 (5 bases). V was pared by 0 bases and J by 7 bases, with 12 bases between. The CDR3 is 13 amino acids. The germline V gene encodes CDR1 GTSNPN and CDR2 SVGIG (reference sequence). CDR3 region: CAWSVRQGSGYTF. The CDR3 coding sequence is TGTGCCTGGAGTGTAAGGCAGGGAAGTGGCTACACCTTC.

Here the CDR3 DNA reads TGTGCCAGCAGTGCATGGACTAGCGGTGGAGAGACCCAGTACTTC. Residues: CASSAWTSGGETQYF. The chain joins TRBV6-1 to TRBJ2-5; 10 positions match TRBD2. The junction had 6 bases not matched to a gene; V was cut back by 4 bases and J by 4 bases. The CDR3 runs 15 residues. The germline V gene has CDR1 MNHNS and CDR2 SASEGT.

The chain carries TRBV5-1 and TRBJ2-5, with a possible D match to TRBD1 (6 bases). Germline V CDR1 and CDR2: SGHRS, YFSETQ. This CDR3 has 17 amino acids. Trimming shortened V by 1 base and J by 3 bases, and 19 bases separated the two germline ends. The CDR3 DNA follows: TGCGCCAGCAGCTTGAGGGTTCCACAGGGTTTGGAAGAGACCCAGTACTTC. Protein sequence: CASSLRVPQGLEETQYF. Using reference TRBV5-1 and TRBJ2-5 for the parts outside the CDR3, the full variable domain is KAGVTQTPRYLIKTRGQQVTLSCSPISGHRSVSWYQQTPGQGLQFLFEYFSETQRNKGNFPGRFSGRQFSNSRSEMNVSTLELGDSALYLCASSLRVPQGLEETQYFGPGTRLLVL.

The chain recombines TRBV19 with TRBJ2-4; possibly TRBD1 for D (6 bases). CDR3 length: 15 residues. V was pared by 3 bases and J by 0 bases, with 9 bases between. Per germline, CDR1 LNHDA and CDR2 SQIVND (reference sequence). DNA of the CDR3: TGTGCCAGTAGTATTCCAGGGGAAGCCAAAAACATTCAGTACTTC. Amino acids: CASSIPGEAKNIQYF.

The CDR3 nucleotides read TGTGCCAGCAGTCAGTTCCAGGTCACCGGGGAGCTGTTTTTT. This encodes CASSQFQVTGELFF. The genes are TRBV9 and TRBJ2-2; D uncertain. CDR1 is SGDLS and CDR2 is YYNGEE in the germline V gene. Trimming removed 5 bases at V and 4 bases at J, with 12 bases between. CDR3 length equals 14 residues.

This clone has only one observation. The V and J genes are TRBV4-1 and TRBJ1-5; tentatively, D is TRBD1 (5 bases). Trimming shortened V by 1 base and J by 3 bases, and 7 bases separated the two germline ends. The CDR3 runs to 14 residues. Germline CDR1 and CDR2: MGHRA and YSYEKL. Here the CDR3 DNA reads TGCGCCAGCAGCCAAGCAGGGTTCAATCAGCCCCAGCATTTT. Translation gives CASSQAGFNQPQHF.

The chain carries TRBV11-1 and TRBJ2-5, with D perhaps TRBD2 (7 bases). The CDR3 loop spans 16 amino acids. Germline assignment: CDR1 SGHAT and CDR2 FQDESV (reference sequence). V was clipped by 5 bases and J by 1 base, with 17 bases between them. The CDR3 spells CASSPPGGGGQETQYF. DNA of the CDR3: TGTGCCAGCAGCCCCCCCGGGGGAGGGGGCCAAGAGACCCAGTACTTC.

The chain is built from TRBV9 and TRBJ2-4; 10 nucleotides agree with TRBD1. CDR1 is SGDLS, CDR2 YYNGEE, per germline. The length of the CDR3 is 13 residues. Unmatched junction bases numbered 2, after V lost 4 bases and J lost 7 bases. CDR3 coding DNA: TGTGCCAGCAGCAGGACAGGGGGGAACATTCAGTACTTC. This codes for CASSRTGGNIQYF.

The V call is TRBV30, the J call TRBJ1-1; D is possibly TRBD1 (6 bases). The CDR3 runs to 13 residues. The V gene lost 5 bases and the J gene lost 0 bases, with 10 bases spanning the gap. Per germline, CDR1 GTSNPN and CDR2 SVGIG (reference sequence). This CDR3 reads CAWSDSMNTEAFF. The CDR3 region has the DNA TGTGCCTGGTCGGACAGTATGAACACTGAAGCTTTCTTT.

The chain uses TRBV5-1 and TRBJ1-1; 9 bases are shared with TRBD1. This CDR3 has 17 residues. Germline-derived CDR1 and CDR2 are SGHRS and YFSETQ. The junction had 16 bases not matched to a gene; V was cut back by 4 bases and J by 6 bases. This CDR3 reads CASSISHMTGGWAEAFF. Written as DNA, the CDR3 is TGCGCCAGCAGCATTTCGCACATGACAGGGGGATGGGCTGAAGCTTTCTTT.

This chain connects TRBV6-1 to TRBJ1-4; perhaps TRBD1 as D (5 bases). The CDR3 sequence is 14 residues long. From germline, CDR1 is MNHNS and CDR2 SASEGT. Trimming took 2 bases from V and 10 from J, leaving 14 bases between them. CDR3 in DNA: TGTGCCAGCAGTGAAACGGCAGGGATGAGAAAACTGTTTTTT. Translating it yields CASSETAGMRKLFF.

This clone was recorded a few times. J is TRBJ1-2 and V is TRBV18, with unresolved D. The CDR3 has 15 amino acids. Germline-derived CDR1 and CDR2 are KGHSH and LQKENI. Trimming left V 2 bases short and J 4 bases short, with 14 bases between. CDR3 amino acids: CASSPGREGGYGYTF. In DNA, the CDR3 is TGTGCCAGCTCACCAGGGCGGGAAGGAGGCTATGGCTACACCTTC.

The V gene is TRBV19, the J gene TRBJ1-2; D is possibly TRBD1 (6 bases). Germline CDR1 LNHDA, CDR2 SQIVND (reference sequence). The CDR3 consists of 13 residues. The V end lost 6 bases, the J end lost 6 bases, and 14 bases lay between the germline ends. CDR3 in amino acids: CASRAPGVNGYTF. The CDR3 DNA is TGTGCCAGTAGGGCACCAGGGGTCAATGGCTACACCTTC.